This TCR beta chain was sequenced during a study of CD8 T cells in ankylosing spondylitis. In TCRdb, the 5' RACE reads were re-called with MiXCR into one record per CDR3 protein. Of fewer than 250,000 distinct CDR3 sequences in the sample, 10% to 13% were seen once. In its sample, this clonotype was seen many times. What it binds is unknown. Study-wide results and limits: Characteristic, it appeared, of ankylosing spondylitis blood was a TCR beta motif of several highly homologous variants.

This TCR derives from a male donor with ankylosing spondylitis or in good health (not recorded which). Sequenced input: blood, either unsorted or a sorted T cell fraction (not recorded which).

DNA for the CDR3: TGCAGTGCTAGAGACTCGGGACACGTCGAAAAACTGTTTTTT. This sequence encodes CSARDSGHVEKLFF. This rearrangement joins TRBV20-1 to TRBJ1-4, with a possible D match to TRBD1 (6 bases). V gave up 0 bases and J gave up 8 bases, with 13 bases separating them. In germline, CDR1 is DFQATT, CDR2 SNEGSKA (reference sequence). This CDR3 is 14 amino acids long.